The present T cell receptor (beta chain) was sequenced within a study of blood T cell repertoires in COVID-19. Study at large: Sources were T cells, B-cell-depleted T cells, or PBMCs; the material itself was cDNA or gDNA.

Under the authors' procedure: Estimates of nucleated cell counts were drawn from the amplification of reference gene primers. Clones were sequenced by immunoSEQ multiplex PCR, and TCRdb holds only the in-frame ones, with some missing. The V and J calls and clone size were taken over from that table, and D and trimming were inferred from the DNA. The sample includes 250,000 to 350,000 clones, 89% of them seen just once. Looked up from germline, CDR1 is MNHEY and CDR2 is SVGEGT. The V and J ends lost 2 bases and 3 bases respectively, with 9 bases between them. CDR3 length equals 14 residues. Material: peripheral blood. The V and J genes are TRBV6-2 or TRBV6-3 and TRBJ2-3, with D perhaps matching TRBD1 (5 bases). The TCR comes from a man younger than 30 who had recovered from COVID-19. CDR3 sequence: CASSYGAGTDTQYF. DNA of the CDR3: TGTGCCAGCAGTTACGGCGCAGGGACAGATACGCAGTATTTT.